These 9 T cell receptor beta chains were all obtained from the same sample, sequenced in a study of blood T cell repertoires in COVID-19. Assay used: immunoSEQ multiplex PCR; TCRdb lists only in-frame clones, some missing. The sample has fewer than 400,000 clones; around 87% are singletons. The sequenced sample consisted of peripheral blood. The receptors shown here come from a human donor in a cohort sampled during active COVID-19.

The chain recombines TRBV5-4 with TRBJ2-2, with TRBD2 matching 8 bases. Germline V CDR1 and CDR2: SGHNT, YYREEE (reference sequence). This CDR3 is built from 16 residues. With 1 base clipped from V and 7 bases from J, the junction kept 9 bases outside the gene matches. The CDR3 region is CASSLSPDSGIGELFF. The CDR3 region has the DNA TGTGCCAGCAGCTTGTCTCCCGATAGCGGGATCGGGGAGCTGTTTTTT.

The chain links TRBV24-1 to TRBJ2-3, with D maybe TRBD2 (6 bases). Trimming pared 3 bases from V and 5 bases from J, leaving 11 bases between. Germline-derived CDR1 and CDR2 are KGHDR and SFDVKD. The CDR3 runs to 14 residues. The DNA for the CDR3 is TGTGCCACCAGTGATCTGGGAGCGGGAGATACGCAGTATTTT. This codes for CATSDLGAGDTQYF.

The chain is built from TRBV19 and TRBJ1-5, with D uncertain. Germline CDR1 and CDR2: LNHDA and SQIVND (reference sequence). Trimming cost V 3 bases and J 15 bases, with 18 bases left between them. The CDR3 is 13 residues long. CDR3 nucleotide sequence: TGTGCCAGTAGTATGATGGCCGGAGGCTCAAGGCATTTT. This sequence encodes CASSMMAGGSRHF.

J is TRBJ1-2 and V is TRBV5-4, with 8 bases aligning to TRBD1. The trim removed 0 bases at V and 6 bases at J, leaving 10 bases unmatched. The CDR3 runs 16 residues. Germline CDR1 reads SGHNT; CDR2 reads YYREEE (reference sequence). The CDR3 spells CASSLETAGGVHGYTF. In DNA form, the CDR3 reads TGTGCCAGCAGCTTGGAGACGGCAGGGGGCGTGCATGGCTACACCTTC.

V and J are TRBV14 and TRBJ2-7; tentative D call: TRBD1 (6 bases). Trimming cost V 4 bases and J 5 bases, with 15 bases left between them. This CDR3 is 14 amino acids long. Germline V CDR1 and CDR2: SGHDN, FVKESK. The CDR3 spells CASSRFQGFHEQYF. CDR3 sequence (DNA): TGTGCCAGCAGCCGATTCCAGGGGTTCCACGAGCAGTACTTC.

The rearrangement uses TRBV9 and TRBJ2-3; 8 positions match TRBD1. The V gene's germline CDR1 is SGDLS and CDR2 YYNGEE. V lost 0 bases, J lost 1 base, and 4 bases stayed unmatched. The CDR3 sequence is 16 residues long. Here the CDR3 reads CASSVVPGQGTDTQYF. CDR3 DNA: TGTGCCAGCAGCGTAGTCCCGGGACAGGGCACAGATACGCAGTATTTT.

V and J are TRBV11-2 and TRBJ2-2, with D maybe TRBD2 (5 bases). Germline-derived CDR1 and CDR2 are SGHAT and FQNNGV. The CDR3 loop spans 14 amino acids. Trimming left V 7 bases short and J 2 bases short, with 11 bases between. CDR3 residues: CASTGVPNTGELFF. The CDR3 DNA reads as TGTGCCAGCACCGGGGTTCCCAACACCGGGGAGCTGTTTTTT.

This chain links TRBV11-2 with TRBJ2-7, with 11 bases fitting TRBD1. The CDR3 is 15 amino acids. J was trimmed by 0 bases and V by 5 bases; bases with no gene match: 3. Germline V gives CDR1 SGHAT, CDR2 FQNNGV. The CDR3 is CASSPGTGGSYEQYF. The CDR3 DNA follows: TGTGCCAGCAGCCCTGGGACAGGGGGCTCCTACGAGCAGTACTTC.

The CDR3 reads CATSPLLDGYGYTF. The CDR3 DNA reads TGTGCCACCAGCCCACTCCTCGATGGCTATGGCTACACCTTC. The chain employs TRBV15 and TRBJ1-2; D uncertain. Germline CDR1 is LNHNV and CDR2 is YYDKDF (reference sequence). The V gene lost 5 bases and the J gene lost 4 bases, with 14 bases spanning the gap. The CDR3 length is 14 residues.